This T cell receptor beta chain is from a study of metastatic and nonmetastatic thyroid tumors. Study information: A comparison of repertoires was made across blood and tumor or nodule tissue from malignant and benign thyroid patients.

As handled by the study authors: Building a distant-metastasis classifier for papillary thyroid cancer drew on CDR3 differences across clinicopathological groups. TCRdb reprocessed the PCR reads using MiXCR. TCRdb assigned the V and J calls; the authors' analysis was not used. The table lists about 7,100 clones, 30% to 35% of them singletons. Treatment of any kind had been given to no patient before thyroid surgery. This clone came up a few times. Trimming took 4 bases from V and 10 from J, leaving 25 bases between them. This CDR3 has 15 amino acids. The germline CDR1 and CDR2 sequences are DFQATT and SNEGSKA (reference sequence).

The chain couples TRBV20-1 to TRBJ1-2, with unresolved D. The sample comprised adjacent normal tissue. The receptor comes from a female donor with papillary thyroid cancer or a benign thyroid nodule (not recorded which). Some clones in this sample may be carry-over from other donors' samples. CDR3 loop: CSATPDMGSMGDYTF. DNA for the CDR3: TGCAGTGCTACTCCCGACATGGGTTCTATGGGTGACTACACCTTC.